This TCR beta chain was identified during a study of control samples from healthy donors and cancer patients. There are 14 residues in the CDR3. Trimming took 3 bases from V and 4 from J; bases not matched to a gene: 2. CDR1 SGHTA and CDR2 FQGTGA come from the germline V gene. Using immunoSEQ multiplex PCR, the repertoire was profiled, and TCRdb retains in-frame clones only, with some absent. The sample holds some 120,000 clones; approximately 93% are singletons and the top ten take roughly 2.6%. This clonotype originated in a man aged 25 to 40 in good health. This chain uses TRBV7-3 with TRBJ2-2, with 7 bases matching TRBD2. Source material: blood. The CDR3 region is CASSFTGGTGELFF. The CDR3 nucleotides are TGTGCCAGCAGCTTTACGGGGGGCACCGGGGAGCTGTTTTTT.